This T cell receptor (beta chain) was obtained from a study of blood T cells in healthy people across ages. The V and J ends lost 3 bases and 5 bases respectively, with 12 bases between them. The CDR3 consists of 14 residues. Germline V gives CDR1 MNHEY, CDR2 SVGAGI. A sample-barcoded 5' primer and a J-beta primer mix were used in a second PCR of roughly 7 to 12 cycles. One entry per CDR3 protein results from TCRdb running MiXCR on the 5' RACE reads. The table records about 800,000 distinct CDR3 sequences, around 25% of them present only once. A further study also used this sample, focusing on T cells of mothers and their children.

This receptor was obtained from a boy aged 10-17 years in good health. The chain links TRBV6-5 to TRBJ2-3, with D perhaps TRBD2 (6 bases). Specimen: blood. CDR3 in amino acids: CASSYGTVGDTQYF. DNA for the CDR3: TGTGCCAGCAGTTATGGGACTGTTGGAGATACGCAGTATTTT.